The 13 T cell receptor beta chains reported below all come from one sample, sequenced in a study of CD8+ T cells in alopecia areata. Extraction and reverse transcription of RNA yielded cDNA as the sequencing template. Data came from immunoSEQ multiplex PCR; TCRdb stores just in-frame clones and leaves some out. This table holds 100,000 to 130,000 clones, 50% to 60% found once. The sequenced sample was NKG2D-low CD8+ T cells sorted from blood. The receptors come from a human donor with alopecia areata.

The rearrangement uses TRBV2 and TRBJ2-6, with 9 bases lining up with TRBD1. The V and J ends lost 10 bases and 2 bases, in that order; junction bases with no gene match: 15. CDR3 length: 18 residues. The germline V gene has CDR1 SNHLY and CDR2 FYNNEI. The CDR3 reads CATKVRDRVTPGANVLTF. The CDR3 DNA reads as TGTGCCACAAAGGTCCGGGACAGGGTAACCCCTGGGGCCAACGTCCTGACTTTC.

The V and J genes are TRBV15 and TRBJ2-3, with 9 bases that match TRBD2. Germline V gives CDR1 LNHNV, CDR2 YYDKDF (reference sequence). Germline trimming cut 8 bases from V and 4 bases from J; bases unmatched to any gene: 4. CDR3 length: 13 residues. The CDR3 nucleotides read TGTGCCACCTCTAGCGGGAAGGCAGATACGCAGTATTTT. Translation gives CATSSGKADTQYF.

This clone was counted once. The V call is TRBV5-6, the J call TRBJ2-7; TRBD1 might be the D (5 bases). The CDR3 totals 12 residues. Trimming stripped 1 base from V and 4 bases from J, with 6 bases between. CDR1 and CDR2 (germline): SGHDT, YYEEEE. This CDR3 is CASSLSGYEQYF. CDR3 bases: TGTGCCAGCAGCTTGTCAGGGTACGAGCAGTACTTC.

The CDR3 sequence: CASIDPMAFF. CDR3 in DNA: TGTGCCAGCATCGACCCAATGGCTTTCTTT. The chain links TRBV2 to TRBJ1-1; no reliable D call. Trimming shortened V by 7 bases and J by 11 bases, and 11 bases separated the two germline ends. Germline loops: CDR1 SNHLY, CDR2 FYNNEI. CDR3 length: 10 residues. The full variable domain, in which reference TRBV2 and TRBJ1-1 provide the parts outside the CDR3, is EPEVTQTPSHQVTQMGQEVILRCVPISNHLYFYWYRQILGQKVEFLVSFYNNEISEKSEIFDDQFSVERPDGSNFTLKIRSTKLEDSAMYFCASIDPMAFFGQGTRLTVV.

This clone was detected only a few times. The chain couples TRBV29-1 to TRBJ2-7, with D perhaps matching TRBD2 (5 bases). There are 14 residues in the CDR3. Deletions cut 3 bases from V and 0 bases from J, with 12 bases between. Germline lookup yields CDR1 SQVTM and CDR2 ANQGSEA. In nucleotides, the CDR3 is TGCAGCGTTGAGTTCCGAGGGTCCTCCTACGAGCAGTACTTC. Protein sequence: CSVEFRGSSYEQYF.

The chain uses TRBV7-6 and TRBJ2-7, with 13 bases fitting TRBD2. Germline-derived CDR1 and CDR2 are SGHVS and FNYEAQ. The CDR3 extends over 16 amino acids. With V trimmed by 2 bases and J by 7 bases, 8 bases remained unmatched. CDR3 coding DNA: TGTGCCAGCAGCTTACTCGGACTAGCGGGAGTGAGGGAGCAGTACTTC. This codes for CASSLLGLAGVREQYF.

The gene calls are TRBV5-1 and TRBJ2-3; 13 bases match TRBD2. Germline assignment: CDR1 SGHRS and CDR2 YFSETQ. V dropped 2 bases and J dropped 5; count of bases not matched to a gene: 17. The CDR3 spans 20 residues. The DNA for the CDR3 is TGCGCCAGCAGCTTCGGACTAGCGGGAGTCGTGAGTCGGTCGCAAGATACGCAGTATTTT. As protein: CASSFGLAGVVSRSQDTQYF.

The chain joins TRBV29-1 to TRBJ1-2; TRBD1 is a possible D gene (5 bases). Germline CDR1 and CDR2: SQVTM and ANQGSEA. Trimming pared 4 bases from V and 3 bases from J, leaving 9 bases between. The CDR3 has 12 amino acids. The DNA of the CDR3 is TGCAGCGTTGCGGGGGTTGACTATGGCTACACCTTC. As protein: CSVAGVDYGYTF.

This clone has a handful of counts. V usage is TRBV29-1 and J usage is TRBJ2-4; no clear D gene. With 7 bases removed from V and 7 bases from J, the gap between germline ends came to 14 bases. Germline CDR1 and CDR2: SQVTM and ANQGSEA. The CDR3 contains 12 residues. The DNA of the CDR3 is TGCAGCGCTACTATTCCCCCCAACATTCAGTACTTC. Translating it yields CSATIPPNIQYF.

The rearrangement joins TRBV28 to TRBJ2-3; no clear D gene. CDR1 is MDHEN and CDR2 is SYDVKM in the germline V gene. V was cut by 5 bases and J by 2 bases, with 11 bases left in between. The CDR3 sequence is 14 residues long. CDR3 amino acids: CASSPGLTTDTQYF. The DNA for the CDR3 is TGTGCCAGCAGTCCGGGTCTGACCACAGATACGCAGTATTTT.

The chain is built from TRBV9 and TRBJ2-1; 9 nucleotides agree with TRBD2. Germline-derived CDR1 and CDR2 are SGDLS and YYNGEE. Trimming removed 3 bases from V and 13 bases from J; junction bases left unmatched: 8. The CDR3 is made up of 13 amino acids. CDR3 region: CASSEGLAFGQFF. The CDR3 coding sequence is TGTGCCAGCAGCGAGGGACTAGCCTTCGGTCAGTTCTTC.

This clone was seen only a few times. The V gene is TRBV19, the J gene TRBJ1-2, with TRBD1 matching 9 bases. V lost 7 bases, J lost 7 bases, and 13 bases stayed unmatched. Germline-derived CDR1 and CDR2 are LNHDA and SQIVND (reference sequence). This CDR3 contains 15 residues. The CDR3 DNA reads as TGTGCCAGTACCCCTTCCTCTACAGGGGGCGGTGGCTACACCTTC. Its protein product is CASTPSSTGGGGYTF.

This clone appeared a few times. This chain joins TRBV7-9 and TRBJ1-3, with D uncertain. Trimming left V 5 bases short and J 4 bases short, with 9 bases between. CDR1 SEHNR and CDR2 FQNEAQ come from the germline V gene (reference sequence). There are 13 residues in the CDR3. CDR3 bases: TGTGCCAGCAGCCTGGGTGCCGGAAACACCATATATTTT. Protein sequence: CASSLGAGNTIYF.